Presented here are 3 T cell receptor beta chains from one specimen sequenced in a study of cytomegalovirus exposure and HLA in healthy donors. Use of 60 Vbeta and 13 Jbeta primers characterized the PCR. Sequencing was performed with immunoSEQ multiplex PCR; in TCRdb, only in-frame clones are kept and a portion is missing. The sample carries roughly 200,000 clones, 79% recorded once. The sample was PBMCs. The receptors come from a woman younger than 45 in good health and CMV-seropositive.

This clone was observed once. The chain combines TRBV2 with TRBJ2-7; D unclear. The V end lost 10 bases, the J end lost 2 bases, and 9 bases lay between the germline ends. CDR3 length: 11 residues. Germline lookup yields CDR1 SNHLY and CDR2 FYNNEI. CDR3 DNA: TGTGCCAATGGCCCCACCTACGAGCAGTACTTC. Translated: CANGPTYEQYF.

V usage is TRBV6-6 and J usage is TRBJ2-7; TRBD1 is a possible D gene (6 bases). Germline V gene data show CDR1 as MNHNY and CDR2 as SVGAGI (reference sequence). The V and J ends lost 2 bases and 3 bases respectively, with 8 bases between them. The CDR3 loop spans 13 amino acids. The CDR3 region is CASSYQGIYEQYF. CDR3 sequence (DNA): TGTGCCAGCAGTTACCAGGGGATCTACGAGCAGTACTTC.

The chain has TRBV9 and TRBJ1-2; 7 bases match TRBD1. Germline CDR1 and CDR2: SGDLS and YYNGEE. The V segment lost 6 bases and the J segment 2 bases; nucleotides outside the gene matches: 7. There are 14 residues in the CDR3. The CDR3 coding sequence is TGTGCCAGCAACAGACAGGGAATCAACTATGGCTACACCTTC. It yields the protein CASNRQGINYGYTF.